The rows below give T cell receptor beta chains drawn from one sample of a study of CD8+ T cells in alopecia areata. Profiling relied on immunoSEQ multiplex PCR, and the TCRdb table lists in-frame clones only, not all of them. This table has approximately 65,000 clones, approximately 46% appearing once. The sequenced sample was CD8+ T cells sorted from blood, obtained at week 0. These receptors were obtained from a human donor with alopecia areata. Both conserved end residues are part of each CDR3. The order of the fields is J gene, D gene, clone size, V gene, CDR3 protein, CDR3 DNA. The D gene is left open where the match is weak. Part of the rows lack a size; the others show once, few, many or a class for expanded clones.

TRBJ1-1	.	.	TRBV28	CATWSGHYDKGAFF	TGTGCCACCTGGTCGGGGCATTATGATAAGGGGGCTTTCTTT
TRBJ1-1	.	.	TRBV15	CATSRDGDSTEAFF	TGTGCCACCAGCAGAGATGGTGACAGTACTGAAGCTTTCTTT
TRBJ2-7	TRBD2	once	TRBV30	CAWGAGGPNEQYF	TGTGCCTGGGGAGCGGGAGGGCCCAACGAGCAGTACTTC
TRBJ2-1	.	.	TRBV29-1	CSVDFVGRSSYNEQFF	TGCAGCGTTGATTTTGTCGGGCGTTCCTCCTACAATGAGCAGTTCTTC
TRBJ2-7	.	.	TRBV29-1	CSVGGSGGSEQYF	TGCAGCGTGGGCGGCTCCGGGGGCAGTGAGCAGTACTTC
TRBJ2-3	.	.	TRBV7-8	CASTQGTSTDTQYF	TGTGCCAGCACCCAAGGGACTAGCACAGATACGCAGTATTTT
TRBJ2-2	TRBD2	once	TRBV9	CASSISGGTNTGELFF	TGTGCCAGCAGTATTAGCGGGGGGACGAACACCGGGGAGCTGTTTTTT
TRBJ2-1	.	few	TRBV29-1	CSVPDRSSYNEQFF	TGCAGCGTCCCGGACAGAAGCTCCTACAATGAGCAGTTCTTC
TRBJ1-2	.	.	TRBV27	CASSLLGGNGYTF	TGTGCCAGCAGTTTATTGGGAGGGAATGGCTACACCTTC
TRBJ2-6	.	.	TRBV9	CASSALGDPGGANVLTF	TGTGCCAGCAGCGCCCTAGGGGACCCGGGGGGGGCCAACGTCCTGACTTTC
TRBJ1-1	.	.	TRBV6-5	CASSHSRGMNTEAFF	TGTGCCAGCAGTCACTCAAGGGGGATGAACACTGAAGCTTTCTTT
TRBJ2-2	.	few	TRBV6-6	CASSGVTGELFF	TGTGCCAGCAGTGGGGTCACCGGGGAGCTGTTTTTT
TRBJ2-3	.	.	TRBV15	CATSGGGFTDTQYF	TGTGCCACCAGCGGGGGGGGCTTCACAGATACGCAGTATTTT
TRBJ2-1	.	few	TRBV29-1	CSVTGGVNEQFF	TGCAGCGTTACAGGGGGGGTCAATGAGCAGTTCTTC
TRBJ2-7	TRBD1	few	TRBV29-1	CSVRNRGKGYEQYF	TGCAGCGTCAGAAACAGGGGTAAAGGCTACGAGCAGTACTTC
TRBJ2-1	.	.	TRBV25-1	CASSVRLDEQFF	TGTGCCAGCAGTGTACGTCTTGATGAGCAGTTCTTC
TRBJ2-2	TRBD2	.	TRBV29-1	CSVERETTGELFF	TGCAGCGTCGAGCGGGAAACGACCGGGGAGCTGTTTTTT
TRBJ2-1	.	.	TRBV7-3	CASSLAREPYNEQFF	TGTGCCAGCAGCTTAGCCAGGGAACCCTACAATGAGCAGTTCTTC
TRBJ2-7	.	.	TRBV29-1	CSALGAPAGRSYEQYF	TGCAGCGCCCTTGGCGCGCCCGCGGGACGATCCTACGAGCAGTACTTC
TRBJ1-1	.	.	TRBV29-1	CSVGPFGRRGSTEAFF	TGCAGCGTTGGACCTTTTGGGCGACGGGGGAGCACTGAAGCTTTCTTT
TRBJ2-2	TRBD2	once	TRBV7-9	CASSSLPITSGTNTGELFF	TGTGCCAGCAGCTCGCTCCCAATTACTAGCGGGACGAACACCGGGGAGCTGTTTTTT
TRBJ1-1	.	few	TRBV30	CAWSVHWGTEAFF	TGTGCCTGGAGTGTACATTGGGGGACTGAAGCTTTCTTT
TRBJ2-1	TRBD2	few	TRBV29-1	CSVEDGWEQGGLAGYGDEQFF	TGCAGCGTTGAAGATGGTTGGGAACAGGGTGGACTAGCGGGATATGGCGATGAGCAGTTCTTC
TRBJ2-2	.	many	TRBV13	CASAPGDTGELFF	TGTGCCAGCGCCCCTGGGGACACCGGGGAGCTGTTTTTT
TRBJ2-7	.	.	TRBV2	CASSEASEYEQYF	TGTGCCAGCAGTGAGGCCTCCGAGTACGAGCAGTACTTC
TRBJ1-5	TRBD1	.	TRBV23-1	CAGGQGYSNQPQHF	TGCGCCGGGGGACAGGGGTATAGCAATCAGCCCCAGCATTTT
TRBJ1-2	TRBD1	few	TRBV27	CASSEGTAYGYTF	TGTGCCAGCAGTGAAGGGACAGCCTATGGCTACACCTTC
TRBJ1-1	TRBD1	.	TRBV7-4	CASSSGGTEAFF	TGTGCCAGCAGCTCAGGGGGCACTGAAGCTTTCTTT